This TCR beta chain was obtained from a study of T cells in Graves' hyperthyroidism and ophthalmopathy. This clonotype was seen at least ten times. RNA transcripts gave rise to amplified TCR beta CDR3 regions. TCR CDR3 regions were first amplified by RT-PCR with HTBI primers. TCRdb passed the multiplex PCR reads through MiXCR, listing each CDR3 protein once. The repertoire holds fewer than 450,000 distinct CDR3 sequences, with about an eighth as singletons. Trimming removed 5 bases at V and 0 bases at J, with 11 bases between. The CDR3 is 15 amino acids. Per germline, CDR1 MNHEY and CDR2 SMNVEV (reference sequence). Clinical symptoms, serum thyroxine, TRAb, thyroid ultrasound and orbital computed tomography informed diagnoses.

This rearrangement joins TRBV27 to TRBJ2-1; D gene unclear. The sequence came from a man in his fifties or sixties with Graves' ophthalmopathy. Sequencing input: blood. Written as DNA, the CDR3 is TGTGCCAGCAGTAATCGGAATTTCTCCTACAATGAGCAGTTCTTC. It codes for CASSNRNFSYNEQFF.